A single sample gave rise to the 16 T cell receptor beta chains below, sequenced in a study of cytomegalovirus exposure and HLA in healthy donors. Both 60 Vbeta primers and 13 Jbeta primers went into the PCR. Clones were read by immunoSEQ multiplex PCR, and TCRdb kept only the in-frame ones, dropping some. The top ten clones hold 7% of a sample with 150,000 or so clones, 78% of them seen once. What was sequenced was PBMCs. The receptors shown here come from a woman between 40 and 50 years old in good health and CMV-seropositive.

This clone was observed a handful of times. The chain recombines TRBV6-5 with TRBJ2-7, with a weak D call TRBD1 (6 bases). Germline V gene sequence: CDR1 MNHEY, CDR2 SVGAGI. This CDR3 spans 12 amino acids. Trimming cost V 5 bases and J 6 bases, with 11 bases left between them. The CDR3 coding sequence is TGTGCCAGCAGTGTTAACAGGGTCGAGCAGTACTTC. Its translation: CASSVNRVEQYF.

The gene calls are TRBV6-1 and TRBJ1-3; D unresolved. There are 14 residues in the CDR3. Per germline, CDR1 MNHNS and CDR2 SASEGT. The ends were cut back, 4 bases at V and 0 bases at J, with 7 bases in the middle. The CDR3 reads CASSGLPSGNTIYF. The CDR3 DNA is TGTGCCAGCAGTGGACTCCCCTCTGGAAACACCATATATTTT.

V gene TRBV5-4 combines with J gene TRBJ1-2; 9 bases agree with TRBD1. From germline, CDR1 is SGHNT and CDR2 YYREEE (reference sequence). Trimming at V came to 3 bases and at J to 1 base, leaving 10 bases not matched to a gene. The CDR3 is 17 residues long. CDR3 in DNA: TGTGCCAGCAGCTCCAAAGTAGAGACAGGGGGTAACTATGGCTACACCTTC. This gives the protein CASSSKVETGGNYGYTF.

V and J are TRBV19 and TRBJ2-1; D not resolved. The CDR3 is 20 residues long. The germline gives CDR1 LNHDA, CDR2 SQIVND (reference sequence). V was cut by 4 bases and J by 2 bases, with 27 bases left in between. The chain's CDR3 is CASSTSPPKLPFGTYNEQFF. The CDR3 nucleotides read TGTGCCAGTAGTACCTCACCCCCCAAACTTCCGTTCGGTACCTACAATGAGCAGTTCTTC.

This rearrangement joins TRBV18 to TRBJ2-4; weak D call: TRBD2 (6 bases). The germline gives CDR1 KGHSH, CDR2 LQKENI. Trimming cost V 2 bases and J 0 bases, with 20 bases left between them. The CDR3 is 19 amino acids. The CDR3 is CASSPGPGARELAKNIQYF. CDR3 coding DNA: TGTGCCAGCTCACCAGGTCCGGGAGCGCGGGAATTAGCCAAAAACATTCAGTACTTC.

A few counts support this clone. This sequence joins TRBV14 and TRBJ1-2; tentatively, D is TRBD1 (6 bases). This CDR3 region has 13 residues. CDR1 and CDR2 from the germline V gene are SGHDN and FVKESK. V lost 2 bases and J 5 bases, leaving 9 bases between the germline ends. The CDR3 region has the DNA TGTGCCAGCAGCCAACAGGGGTGGTATGGCTACACCTTC. Its translation is CASSQQGWYGYTF.

The V gene is TRBV9, the J gene TRBJ1-4; D is uncertain. The CDR3 is made up of 16 amino acids. The V end lost 4 bases, the J end lost 5 bases, and 18 bases lay between the germline ends. Germline V CDR1 and CDR2: SGDLS, YYNGEE. The chain's CDR3 is CASSTRTGGQNEKLFF. In DNA form, the CDR3 reads TGTGCCAGCAGCACCCGGACGGGAGGTCAAAATGAAAAACTGTTTTTT.

This clone has a handful of counts. V and J are TRBV5-1 and TRBJ2-3, with D perhaps matching TRBD1 (6 bases). CDR3 length equals 13 residues. The ends were cut back, 7 bases at V and 3 bases at J, with 12 bases in the middle. Germline V gives CDR1 SGHRS, CDR2 YFSETQ. The DNA of the CDR3 is TGCGCCAGCCAAAAACAGGGAACAGATACGCAGTATTTT. Protein sequence: CASQKQGTDTQYF.

The genes are TRBV30 and TRBJ1-2, with D tentatively TRBD1 (6 bases). Germline CDR1 is GTSNPN and CDR2 is SVGIG (reference sequence). This CDR3 has 13 residues. The ends were cut back, 1 base at V and 7 bases at J, with 13 bases in the middle. CDR3 DNA sequence: TGTGCCTGGAGTGGACAGGCCGAGGGTGGCTACACCTTC. Protein sequence: CAWSGQAEGGYTF. Together with reference TRBV30 and TRBJ1-2, the CDR3 gives the full variable domain: SQTIHQWPATLVQPVGSPLSLECTVEGTSNPNLYWYRQAAGRGLQLLFYSVGIGQISSEVPQNLSASRPQDRQFILSSKKLLLSDSGFYLCAWSGQAEGGYTFGSGTRLTVV.

The chain has TRBV2 and TRBJ2-4; possibly TRBD2 for D (6 bases). Germline V gives CDR1 SNHLY, CDR2 FYNNEI. Deletions cut 6 bases from V and 1 base from J, with 16 bases between. The CDR3 consists of 16 residues. CDR3: CASSPQLGGAKNIQYF. In DNA, the CDR3 is TGTGCCAGCAGCCCCCAGCTCGGGGGTGCCAAAAACATTCAGTACTTC.

The chain has TRBV19 and TRBJ1-2; D is possibly TRBD1 (6 bases). This CDR3 comprises 14 residues. CDR1 LNHDA and CDR2 SQIVND come from the germline V gene (reference sequence). Trimming took 4 bases from V and 7 from J, leaving 16 bases between them. CDR3 in DNA: TGTGCCAGTAGTACTCAGGGCAGGGGCGCTGGCTACACCTTC. Amino acid sequence: CASSTQGRGAGYTF.

The chain is built from TRBV19 and TRBJ1-2; TRBD1 might be the D (5 bases). The CDR3 is made up of 13 amino acids. The ends were cut back, 7 bases at V and 4 bases at J, with 13 bases in the middle. The germline V gene encodes CDR1 LNHDA and CDR2 SQIVND (reference sequence). DNA for the CDR3: TGTGCCAGTACCCCGGTAGACAGCTATGGCTACACCTTC. The encoded protein is CASTPVDSYGYTF.

The J gene is TRBJ1-2, the V gene TRBV2; D ambiguous. The CDR3 spans 14 residues. The germline CDR1 and CDR2 sequences are SNHLY and FYNNEI. Trimming removed 2 bases at V and 9 bases at J, with 16 bases between. The CDR3 protein is CASSEMTGRESYTF. CDR3 DNA sequence: TGTGCCAGCAGTGAAATGACTGGACGGGAGAGCTACACCTTC.

The chain carries TRBV30 and TRBJ1-1; tentative D call: TRBD1 (6 bases). There are 14 residues in the CDR3. V lost 5 bases, J lost 2 bases, and 15 bases lay in between. The germline V gene has CDR1 GTSNPN and CDR2 SVGIG (reference sequence). The CDR3 region has the DNA TGTGCCTGGGCTACAGACAGGCTTAACACTGAAGCTTTCTTT. Translating gives CAWATDRLNTEAFF.

The chain links TRBV14 to TRBJ1-2; D possibly corresponds to TRBD1 (5 bases). V lost 0 bases, J lost 9 bases, and 23 bases lay in between. CDR3 size: 17 residues. CDR1 is SGHDN, CDR2 FVKESK, per germline. CDR3 sequence reads: CASSQDFWAGLVRSYTF. The CDR3 nucleotides are TGTGCCAGCAGCCAAGATTTTTGGGCAGGGCTAGTTCGAAGCTACACCTTC. Combining the CDR3 with reference TRBV14 and TRBJ1-2 gives the whole variable domain EAGVTQFPSHSVIEKGQTVTLRCDPISGHDNLYWYRRVMGKEIKFLLHFVKESKQDESGMPNNRFLAERTGGTYSTLKVQPAELEDSGVYFCASSQDFWAGLVRSYTFGSGTRLTVV.

This clone appeared once. J is TRBJ2-5 and V is TRBV7-2; no clear D. Germline CDR1 and CDR2: SGHTA and FQGNSA. The CDR3 length is 15 residues. Deletions cut 4 bases from V and 2 bases from J, with 14 bases between. This CDR3 is CASSSPDMRQETQYF. DNA for the CDR3: TGTGCCAGCAGCTCCCCCGACATGAGACAAGAGACCCAGTACTTC.